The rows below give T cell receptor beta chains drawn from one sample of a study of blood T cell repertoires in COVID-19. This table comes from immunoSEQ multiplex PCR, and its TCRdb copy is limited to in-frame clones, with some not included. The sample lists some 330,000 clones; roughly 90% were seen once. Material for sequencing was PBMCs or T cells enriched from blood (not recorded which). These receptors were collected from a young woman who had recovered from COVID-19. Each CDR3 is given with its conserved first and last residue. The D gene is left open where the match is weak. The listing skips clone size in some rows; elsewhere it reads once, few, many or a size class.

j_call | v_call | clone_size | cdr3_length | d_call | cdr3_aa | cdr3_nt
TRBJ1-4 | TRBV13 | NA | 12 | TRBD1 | CASSLQGGKLFF | TGTGCCAGCAGCTTACAGGGGGGAAAACTGTTTTTT
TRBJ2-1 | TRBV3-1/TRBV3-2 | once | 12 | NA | CASSQGGGEQFF | TGTGCCAGCAGCCAAGGGGGCGGCGAGCAGTTCTTC
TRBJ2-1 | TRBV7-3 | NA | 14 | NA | CASSTPGGSNEQFF | TGTGCCAGCAGCACCCCTGGGGGGAGTAATGAGCAGTTCTTC
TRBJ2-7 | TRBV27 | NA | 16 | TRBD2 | CASSPPSGRASYEQYF | TGTGCCAGCAGTCCGCCTAGCGGGAGGGCTTCCTACGAGCAGTACTTC
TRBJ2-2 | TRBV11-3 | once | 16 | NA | CASSLDPSRGTGELFF | TGTGCCAGCAGCTTAGATCCAAGTCGAGGGACCGGGGAGCTGTTTTTT
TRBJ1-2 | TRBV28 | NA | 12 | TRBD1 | CASRRQGLGYTF | TGTGCCAGCAGAAGACAGGGGCTTGGCTACACCTTC
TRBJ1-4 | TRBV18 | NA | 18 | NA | CASSPRARLTGLNEKLFF | TGTGCCAGCTCACCACGGGCACGGCTAACAGGCCTGAATGAAAAACTGTTTTTT
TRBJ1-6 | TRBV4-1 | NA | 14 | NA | CASSYRQENSPLHF | TGCGCCAGCAGCTATAGACAGGAAAATTCACCCCTCCACTTT
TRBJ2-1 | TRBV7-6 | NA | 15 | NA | CASSSWGGRNNEQFF | TGTGCCAGCAGCTCCTGGGGGGGGCGCAACAATGAGCAGTTCTTC
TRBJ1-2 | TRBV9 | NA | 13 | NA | CASSVDSLGGYTF | TGTGCCAGCAGCGTAGACAGTCTTGGGGGCTACACCTTC
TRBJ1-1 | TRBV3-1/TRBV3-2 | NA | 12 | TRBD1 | CASSPGGPEAFF | TGTGCCAGCAGCCCAGGGGGCCCTGAAGCTTTCTTT
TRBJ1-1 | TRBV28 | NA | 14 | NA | CASSLSPVNTEAFF | TGTGCCAGCAGTTTAAGTCCGGTCAACACTGAAGCTTTCTTT
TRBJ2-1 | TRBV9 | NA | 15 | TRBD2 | CASSALAGTYNEQFF | TGTGCCAGCAGCGCGCTAGCGGGGACCTACAATGAGCAGTTCTTC
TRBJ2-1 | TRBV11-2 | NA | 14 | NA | CASRRESSYNEQFF | TGTGCCAGCAGACGGGAGAGCTCCTACAATGAGCAGTTCTTC
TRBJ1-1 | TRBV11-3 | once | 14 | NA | CASSLGRSNTEAFF | TGTGCCAGCAGCTTGGGCAGATCGAACACTGAAGCTTTCTTT
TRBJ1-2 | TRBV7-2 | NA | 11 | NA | CASSFGYGYTF | TGTGCCAGCAGCTTCGGTTATGGCTACACCTTC
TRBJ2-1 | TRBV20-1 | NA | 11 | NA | CSAEDRDEQFF | TGCAGTGCGGAGGACCGGGATGAGCAGTTCTTC
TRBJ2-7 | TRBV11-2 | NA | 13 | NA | CASSSLRVHEQYF | TGTGCCAGCAGCTCGCTTCGGGTCCACGAGCAGTACTTC
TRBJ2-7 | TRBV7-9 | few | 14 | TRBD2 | CASSTGLATYEQYF | TGTGCCAGCAGCACGGGACTAGCGACCTACGAGCAGTACTTC
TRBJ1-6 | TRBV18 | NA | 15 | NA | CASSQGRAETSPLHF | TGTGCCAGCTCACAAGGGAGGGCAGAGACCTCACCCCTCCACTTT
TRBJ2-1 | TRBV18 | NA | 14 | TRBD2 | CASSPSLERTRQFF | TGTGCCAGCTCACCGTCGCTAGAACGGACTAGGCAGTTCTTC
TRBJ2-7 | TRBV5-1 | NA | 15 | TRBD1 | CASSQQGALSYEQYF | TGCGCCAGCAGCCAGCAGGGGGCCCTCTCCTACGAGCAGTACTTC
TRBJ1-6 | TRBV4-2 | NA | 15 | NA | CASSQVETENSPLHF | TGTGCCAGCAGCCAAGTAGAGACAGAAAATTCACCCCTCCACTTT
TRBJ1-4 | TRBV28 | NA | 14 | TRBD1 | CASSSDRGREKLFF | TGTGCCAGCAGCTCGGACAGGGGGCGAGAAAAACTGTTTTTT
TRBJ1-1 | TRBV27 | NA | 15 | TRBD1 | CASSLLQGGNTEAFF | TGTGCCAGCAGTTTATTACAGGGGGGCAACACTGAAGCTTTCTTT
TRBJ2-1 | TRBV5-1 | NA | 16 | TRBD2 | CASSLGGSGIYNEQFF | TGCGCCAGCAGCTTGGGAGGTAGCGGGATCTACAATGAGCAGTTCTTC
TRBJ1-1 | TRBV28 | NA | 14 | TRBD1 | CASSSGQAFGEAFF | TGTGCCAGCAGTTCCGGACAGGCGTTTGGGGAAGCTTTCTTT
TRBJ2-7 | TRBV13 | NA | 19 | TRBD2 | CASSLESSGGPIGSYEQYF | TGTGCCAGCAGCTTAGAGTCTAGCGGGGGGCCCATTGGCTCCTACGAGCAGTACTTC
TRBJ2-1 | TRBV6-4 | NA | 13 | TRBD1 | CASRGQGTNEQFF | TGTGCCAGCAGGGGACAGGGGACGAATGAGCAGTTCTTC
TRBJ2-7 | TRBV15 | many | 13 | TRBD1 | CATSRVPGQAQYF | TGTGCCACCAGCAGAGTCCCTGGACAGGCTCAGTACTTC
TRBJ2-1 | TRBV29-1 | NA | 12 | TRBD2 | CSGSSLREGQFF | TGCAGCGGAAGCTCTCTCCGGGAGGGGCAGTTCTTC
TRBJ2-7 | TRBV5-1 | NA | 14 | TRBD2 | CASSPGGTTDEQYF | TGCGCCAGCAGCCCGGGGGGGACTACCGACGAGCAGTACTTC
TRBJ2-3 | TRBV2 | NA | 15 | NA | CASSEQASGTDTQYF | TGTGCCAGCAGTGAACAGGCTAGCGGCACAGATACGCAGTATTTT
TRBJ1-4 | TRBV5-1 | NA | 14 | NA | CASRRAEIIEKLFF | TGCGCCAGCAGGAGGGCAGAAATAATCGAAAAACTGTTTTTT
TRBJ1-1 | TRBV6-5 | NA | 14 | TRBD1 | CASSSTTGSTEAFF | TGTGCCAGCAGTTCGACGACAGGGAGCACTGAAGCTTTCTTT
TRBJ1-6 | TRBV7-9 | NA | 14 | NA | CASSSERYNSPLHF | TGTGCCAGCAGCTCGGAGCGATATAATTCACCCCTCCACTTT
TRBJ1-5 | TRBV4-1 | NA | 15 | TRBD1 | CASSPEGASNQPQHF | TGCGCCAGCAGCCCCGAGGGGGCGAGCAATCAGCCCCAGCATTTT